This T cell receptor beta chain was captured in a study of T cells in Graves' hyperthyroidism and ophthalmopathy. Study-level information: Upon initial diagnosis and before any treatment, peripheral blood was collected.

This clonotype has a count of ten or more. The V gene end was trimmed by 2 bases and the J gene end by 1 base; junction bases not matched to a gene: 4. Germline V CDR1 and CDR2: GTSNPN, SVGIG (reference sequence). This CDR3 region has 15 residues. The source material, RNA transcripts, was used to amplify TCR beta CDR3 regions. The HTBI primer set drove a first-round RT-PCR of the TCR CDR3. One entry per CDR3 protein, called by TCRdb with MiXCR from the multiplex PCR reads. The sample yields a few hundred thousand distinct CDR3 sequences, approximately 15% seen once. The rearrangement links TRBV30 to TRBJ1-5; 8 bases fit TRBD1. The sequencing input was blood. The clonotype comes from a woman aged 40 to 55 with Graves' hyperthyroidism. The chain's CDR3 is CAWSPTGASNQPQHF. The CDR3 DNA reads TGTGCCTGGAGTCCGACAGGGGCGAGCAATCAGCCCCAGCATTTT.